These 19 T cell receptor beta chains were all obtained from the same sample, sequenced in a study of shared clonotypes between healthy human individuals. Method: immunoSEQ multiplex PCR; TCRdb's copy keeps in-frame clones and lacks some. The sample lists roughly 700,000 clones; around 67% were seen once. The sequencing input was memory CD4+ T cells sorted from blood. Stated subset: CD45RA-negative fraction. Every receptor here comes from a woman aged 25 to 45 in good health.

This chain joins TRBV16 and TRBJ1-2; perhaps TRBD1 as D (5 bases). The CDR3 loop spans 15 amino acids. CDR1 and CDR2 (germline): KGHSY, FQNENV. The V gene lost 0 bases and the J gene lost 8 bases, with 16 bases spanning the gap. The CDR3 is CASSQSRARAEGYTF. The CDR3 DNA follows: TGTGCCAGCAGCCAATCTAGGGCCAGGGCTGAGGGCTACACCTTC.

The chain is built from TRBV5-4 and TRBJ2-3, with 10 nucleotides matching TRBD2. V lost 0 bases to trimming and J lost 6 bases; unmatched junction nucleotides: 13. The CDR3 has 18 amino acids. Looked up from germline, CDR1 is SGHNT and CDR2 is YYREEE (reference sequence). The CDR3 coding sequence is TGTGCCAGCAGCTTGGCCGGTCTTGGTAGCGGGAGGACGGATACGCAGTATTTT. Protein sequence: CASSLAGLGSGRTDTQYF.

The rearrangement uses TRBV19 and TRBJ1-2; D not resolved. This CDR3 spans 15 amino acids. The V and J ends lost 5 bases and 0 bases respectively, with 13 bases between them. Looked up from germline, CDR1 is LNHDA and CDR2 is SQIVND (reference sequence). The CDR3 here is CASSSLGTANYGYTF. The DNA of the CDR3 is TGTGCCAGTAGTTCCCTCGGCACTGCTAACTATGGCTACACCTTC.

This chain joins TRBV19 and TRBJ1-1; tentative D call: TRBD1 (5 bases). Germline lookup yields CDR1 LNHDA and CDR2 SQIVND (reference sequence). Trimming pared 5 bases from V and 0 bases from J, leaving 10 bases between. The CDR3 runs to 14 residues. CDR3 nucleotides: TGTGCCAGTAGTTCCGGGACCCTGAACACTGAAGCTTTCTTT. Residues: CASSSGTLNTEAFF.

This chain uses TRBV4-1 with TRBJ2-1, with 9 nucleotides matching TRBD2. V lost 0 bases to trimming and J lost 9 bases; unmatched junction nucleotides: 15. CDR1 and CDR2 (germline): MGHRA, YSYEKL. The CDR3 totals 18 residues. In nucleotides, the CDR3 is TGCGCCAGCAGCCAAGATGACCGTCTTGCGGGAGGGCTCGGTGAGCAGTTCTTC. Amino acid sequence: CASSQDDRLAGGLGEQFF.

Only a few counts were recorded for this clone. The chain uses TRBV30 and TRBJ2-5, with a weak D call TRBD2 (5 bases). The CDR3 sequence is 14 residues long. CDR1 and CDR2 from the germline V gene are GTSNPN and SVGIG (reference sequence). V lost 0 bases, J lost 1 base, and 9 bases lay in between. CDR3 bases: TGTGCCTGGAGTGTAGGAGGCTCCCAAGAGACCCAGTACTTC. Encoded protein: CAWSVGGSQETQYF.

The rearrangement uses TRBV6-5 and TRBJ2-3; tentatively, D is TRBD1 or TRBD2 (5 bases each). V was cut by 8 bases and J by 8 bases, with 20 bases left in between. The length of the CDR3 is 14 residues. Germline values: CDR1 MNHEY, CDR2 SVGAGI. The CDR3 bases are TGTGCCAGCTCCCGGGGCGGCCGCTTGGGTACGCAGTATTTT. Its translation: CASSRGGRLGTQYF.

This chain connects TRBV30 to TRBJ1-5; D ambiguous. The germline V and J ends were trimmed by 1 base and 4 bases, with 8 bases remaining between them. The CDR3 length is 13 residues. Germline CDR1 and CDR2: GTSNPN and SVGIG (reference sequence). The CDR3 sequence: CAWSERNNQPQHF. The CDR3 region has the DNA TGTGCCTGGAGTGAACGGAATAATCAGCCCCAGCATTTT.

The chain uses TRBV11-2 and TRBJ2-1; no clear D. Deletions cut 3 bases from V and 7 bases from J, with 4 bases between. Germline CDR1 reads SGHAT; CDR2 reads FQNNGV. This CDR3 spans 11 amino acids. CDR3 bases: TGTGCCAGCAGCTTCGCGAATGAGCAGTTCTTC. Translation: CASSFANEQFF.

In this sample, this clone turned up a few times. As DNA, the CDR3 is TGTGCCAGTAGTATCAGGACTAGCGGGAGAATTGAGCAGTACTTC. Protein sequence: CASSIRTSGRIEQYF. This chain uses TRBV19 with TRBJ2-7, with 13 bases lining up with TRBD2. Germline V gene data show CDR1 as LNHDA and CDR2 as SQIVND (reference sequence). The ends lost 3 bases at V and 7 bases at J; junction bases unmatched: 6. The CDR3 runs to 15 residues.

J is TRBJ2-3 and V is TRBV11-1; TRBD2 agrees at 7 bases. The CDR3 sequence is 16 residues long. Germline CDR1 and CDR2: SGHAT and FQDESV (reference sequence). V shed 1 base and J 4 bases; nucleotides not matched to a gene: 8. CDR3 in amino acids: CASSLGSGLRADTQYF. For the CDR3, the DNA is TGTGCCAGCAGCTTAGGTAGCGGGTTGAGGGCAGATACGCAGTATTTT.

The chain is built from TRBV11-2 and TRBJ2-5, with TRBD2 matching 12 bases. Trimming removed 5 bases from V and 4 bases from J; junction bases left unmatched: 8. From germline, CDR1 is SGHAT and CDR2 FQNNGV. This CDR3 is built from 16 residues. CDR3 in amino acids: CASSGIMGLAGETQYF. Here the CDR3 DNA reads TGTGCCAGCAGCGGTATTATGGGACTAGCGGGAGAGACCCAGTACTTC.

DNA for the CDR3: TGTGCCAGCACGCAGGTAGCGGGAGCTCCTGAGCAGTTCTTC. Protein: CASTQVAGAPEQFF. The J gene is TRBJ2-1, the V gene TRBV6-6; TRBD2 matches 9 bases. There are 14 residues in the CDR3. From germline, CDR1 is MNHNY and CDR2 SVGAGI (reference sequence). V gave up 7 bases and J gave up 9 bases; unmatched junction bases: 10.

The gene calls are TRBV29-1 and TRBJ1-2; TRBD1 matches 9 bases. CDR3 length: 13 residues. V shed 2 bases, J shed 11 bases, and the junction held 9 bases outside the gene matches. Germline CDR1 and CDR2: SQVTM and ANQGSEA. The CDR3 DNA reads TGCAGCGTTGAAATGGGGACAGGGAGTGGATACACCTTC. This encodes CSVEMGTGSGYTF.

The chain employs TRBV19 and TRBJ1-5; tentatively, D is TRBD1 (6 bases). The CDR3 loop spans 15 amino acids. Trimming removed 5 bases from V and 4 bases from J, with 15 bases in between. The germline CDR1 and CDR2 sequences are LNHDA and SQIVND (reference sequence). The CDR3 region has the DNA TGTGCCAGTAGTGAACAACAGGGTAGTAATCAGCCCCAGCATTTT. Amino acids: CASSEQQGSNQPQHF.

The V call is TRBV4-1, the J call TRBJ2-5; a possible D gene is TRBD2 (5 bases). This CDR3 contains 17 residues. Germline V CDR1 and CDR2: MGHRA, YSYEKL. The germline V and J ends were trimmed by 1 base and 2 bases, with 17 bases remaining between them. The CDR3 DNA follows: TGCGCCAGCAGCCAAGTCTTGAGGGTCCCTACACAAGAGACCCAGTACTTC. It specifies CASSQVLRVPTQETQYF.

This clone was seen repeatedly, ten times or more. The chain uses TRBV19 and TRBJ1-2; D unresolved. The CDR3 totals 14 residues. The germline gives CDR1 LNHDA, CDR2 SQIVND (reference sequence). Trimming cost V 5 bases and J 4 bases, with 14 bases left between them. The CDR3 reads CASSLGSQLYGYTF. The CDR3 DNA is TGTGCCAGTAGTCTCGGGTCTCAGCTCTATGGCTACACCTTC.

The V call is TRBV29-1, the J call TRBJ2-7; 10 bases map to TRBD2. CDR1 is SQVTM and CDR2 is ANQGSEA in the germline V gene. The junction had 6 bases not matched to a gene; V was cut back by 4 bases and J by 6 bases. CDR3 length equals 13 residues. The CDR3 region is CSVVGVAGGEQYF. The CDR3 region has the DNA TGCAGCGTTGTTGGAGTAGCGGGAGGCGAGCAGTACTTC.

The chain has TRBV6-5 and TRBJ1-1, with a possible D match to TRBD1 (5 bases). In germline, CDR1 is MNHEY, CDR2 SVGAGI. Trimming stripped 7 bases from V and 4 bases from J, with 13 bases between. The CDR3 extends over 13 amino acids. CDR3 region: CASTSGGTTEAFF. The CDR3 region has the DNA TGTGCCAGCACCTCGGGAGGGACCACTGAAGCTTTCTTT.